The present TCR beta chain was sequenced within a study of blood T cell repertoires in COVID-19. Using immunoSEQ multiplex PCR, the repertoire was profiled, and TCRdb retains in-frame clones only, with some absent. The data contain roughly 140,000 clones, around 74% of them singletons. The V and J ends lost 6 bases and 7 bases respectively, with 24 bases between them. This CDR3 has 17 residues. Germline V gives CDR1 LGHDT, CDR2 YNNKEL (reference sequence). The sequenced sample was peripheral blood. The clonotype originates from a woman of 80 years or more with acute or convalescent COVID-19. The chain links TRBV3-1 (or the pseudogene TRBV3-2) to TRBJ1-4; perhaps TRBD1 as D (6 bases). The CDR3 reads CASRSRGQSVSSEKLFF. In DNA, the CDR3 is TGTGCCAGCAGATCACGAGGACAGAGCGTTTCTTCTGAAAAACTGTTTTTT.